This note documents a single T cell receptor beta chain sequence. What it recognizes is unknown. CDR1 and CDR2 from the germline V gene are MNHEY and SVGAGI. Germline trimming cut 6 bases from V and 4 bases from J; bases unmatched to any gene: 2. CDR3 length: 14 amino acids. The entry originates in a study of vaccination effects on CD4 cells after COVID-19. Antigen-specific CD4+ T cells were expanded with viral peptide pools in the ViraFEST assay before sequencing. Scientists isolated CD4+ T cells after an approximately 10-day culture period ended. Two doses of either BNT162b2 or mRNA-1273 were given to each participant. Produced via immunoSEQ multiplex PCR; TCRdb's table is partial and in-frame only. In the table there are about 69,000 clones, approximately 76% of which are singletons.

This sample comprised CD4+ T cells from PBMCs cultured with HCoV-OC43 spike peptides, obtained after COVID-19 vaccination. The subset denotes: HCoV-OC43 spike overlapping peptide pool stimulation. The receptor comes from a human donor who received a COVID-19 vaccine. The chain links TRBV6-5 to TRBJ2-1; 11 nucleotides line up with TRBD1. The CDR3 bases are TGTGCCAGCAGCCGGGACAGGGGGTACAATGAGCAGTTCTTC. Residues: CASSRDRGYNEQFF.